A single sample gave rise to the 6 T cell receptor beta chains below, sequenced in a study of CD8 T cells in Susac syndrome. Reverse transcription of roughly 0.45 to 1 ug RNA used random hexamers. Each CDR3 protein is one row after TCRdb ran MiXCR on the immunoSEQ multiplex PCR reads. The sample holds roughly 200,000 distinct CDR3 sequences, 95% seen once. The sequencing input was CD4+ T cells from PBMCs. The source is a human donor with multiple sclerosis.

This chain connects TRBV5-1 to TRBJ2-7; 7 nucleotides line up with TRBD1. Trimming at V came to 2 bases and at J to 3 bases, leaving 11 bases not matched to a gene. The germline V gene encodes CDR1 SGHRS and CDR2 YFSETQ. The CDR3 extends over 16 amino acids. The CDR3 nucleotides are TGCGCCAGCAGCTTAACCGGGACAGCGACGAACTACGAGCAGTACTTC. Its protein product is CASSLTGTATNYEQYF.

Details on this clonotype: Germline is not matched at one junction end, which may reflect a read error. The rearrangement joins TRBV7-9 to TRBJ2-7, with D uncertain. From germline, CDR1 is SEHNR and CDR2 FQNEAQ (reference sequence). There are 16 residues in the CDR3. The CDR3 DNA is TGTGCCGGCAGCCCCTCCACCCCCCATAGCTCCTACGAGCAGTACTTC. Protein product: CAGSPSTPHSSYEQYF.

There are a few counts of this clonotype. The chain is built from TRBV3-1 and TRBJ2-5; the D is unclear. V lost 0 bases, J lost 5 bases, and 4 bases lay in between. The germline gives CDR1 LGHDT, CDR2 YNNKEL (reference sequence). The CDR3 runs 12 residues. CDR3 DNA sequence: TGTGCCAGCAGCCAAGATTTGGAGACCCAGTACTTC. Translated, it gives CASSQDLETQYF.

This clonotype was counted a single time. The rearrangement joins TRBV20-1 to TRBJ2-7; D remains ambiguous. The CDR3 runs 15 residues. Germline-derived CDR1 and CDR2 are DFQATT and SNEGSKA (reference sequence). The ends were cut back, 0 bases at V and 0 bases at J, with 12 bases in the middle. In DNA, the CDR3 is TGCAGTGCTAGAGATTTGTCCGGTCGCTCCTACGAGCAGTACTTC. Translated: CSARDLSGRSYEQYF.

The V call is TRBV20-1, the J call TRBJ1-4; D may be TRBD1 (6 bases). Deletions cut 0 bases from V and 4 bases from J, with 9 bases between. This CDR3 region has 14 residues. Germline values: CDR1 DFQATT, CDR2 SNEGSKA (reference sequence). In DNA, the CDR3 is TGCAGTGCTAGAGACGGGGGGCTTAATGAAAAACTGTTTTTT. It is translated as CSARDGGLNEKLFF.

On this clonotype itself: At one of its ends the junction is not consistent with the germline gene, which may arise from a read error. The chain employs TRBV7-9 and TRBJ2-3; 10 bases agree with TRBD1. This CDR3 is built from 14 residues. CDR1 SEHNR and CDR2 FQNEAQ come from the germline V gene (reference sequence). CDR3 residues: CASRLDRGRWQNDF. CDR3 in DNA: TGTGCCAGCAGACTCGACAGGGGGCGTTGGCAGAACGATTTT.